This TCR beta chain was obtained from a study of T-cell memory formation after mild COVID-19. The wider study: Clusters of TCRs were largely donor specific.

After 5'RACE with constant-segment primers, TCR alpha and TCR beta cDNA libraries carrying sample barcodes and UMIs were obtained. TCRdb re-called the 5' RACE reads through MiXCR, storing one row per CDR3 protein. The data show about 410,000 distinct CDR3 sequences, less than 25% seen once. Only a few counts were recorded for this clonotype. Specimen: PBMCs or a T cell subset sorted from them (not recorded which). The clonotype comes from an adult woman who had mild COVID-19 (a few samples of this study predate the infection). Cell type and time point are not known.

CDR3 DNA sequence: TGTGCCATCAGATCCTCAGCGTACGAGCAGTACTTC. Protein product: CAIRSSAYEQYF. This rearrangement joins TRBV10-3 to TRBJ2-7; no firm D call. With 6 bases removed from V and 4 bases from J, the gap between germline ends came to 10 bases. CDR1 ENHRY and CDR2 SYGVKD come from the germline V gene. CDR3 length: 12 amino acids.